These T cell receptor beta chains were read from a single sample in a study of persistence of HIV-infected CD4 T cells. Using immunoSEQ multiplex PCR, the repertoire was profiled, and TCRdb retains in-frame clones only, with some absent. The table shows tens of thousands of clones, with about 74% occurring only once. The antigens for these receptors are not known. The source was CD4+ T cells sorted from PBMCs after roughly 20-hour stimulation, collected from a patient who received antiretroviral therapy. The receptors were gathered from an adult man with HIV who was CMV-seropositive. The CDR3 runs from the conserved cysteine through the conserved F or W. Each record gives: clone size, J gene, V gene, D gene, CDR3 DNA, CDR3 protein. The D gene is left open where the match is weak. Clone size is shown for a subset of rows, as once, few, many or a class of expanded clone.

size: few
J: TRBJ2-7
V: TRBV7-3
D: TRBD2
DNA: TGTGCCAGCAGCGAGAGCGGGGGTTCCCCCTACGAGCAGTACTTC
CDR3: CASSESGGSPYEQYF

size: .
J: TRBJ1-1
V: TRBV10-3
D: .
DNA: TGTGCCATCAGTGCAGGATTGGGGACTGAAGCTTTCTTT
CDR3: CAISAGLGTEAFF

size: .
J: TRBJ1-1
V: TRBV5-1
D: .
DNA: TGCGCCAGCAGGGGGACATCGAACACTGAAGCTTTCTTT
CDR3: CASRGTSNTEAFF

size: few
J: TRBJ2-7
V: TRBV29-1
D: TRBD1
DNA: TGCAGCGTATCCGGGACAGGAGGGTCAGGGCAGTACTTC
CDR3: CSVSGTGGSGQYF

size: few
J: TRBJ1-5
V: TRBV5-1
D: TRBD1
DNA: TGCGCCAGCAGCCCCAGGGGGGGAGAACAGCCCCAGCATTTT
CDR3: CASSPRGGEQPQHF

size: medium-sized
J: TRBJ2-2
V: TRBV7-9
D: TRBD1
DNA: TGTGCCAGCAGGTTAGAACAGGGGGCGGCCGGGGAGCTGTTTTTT
CDR3: CASRLEQGAAGELFF

size: once
J: TRBJ1-3
V: TRBV5-1
D: TRBD1
DNA: TGCGCCAGCAGCGAACTACCGGGACAGGGGGCGTCTGGAAACACCATATATTTT
CDR3: CASSELPGQGASGNTIYF

size: .
J: TRBJ1-5
V: TRBV19
D: .
DNA: TGTGCCAGTAGTATCGGGGGTAGCAATCAGCCCCAGCATTTT
CDR3: CASSIGGSNQPQHF

size: once
J: TRBJ2-1
V: TRBV28
D: TRBD2
DNA: TGTGCCAGCAGTGTTCAAGCGGGGGGATACAATGAGCAGTTCTTC
CDR3: CASSVQAGGYNEQFF

size: .
J: TRBJ2-7
V: TRBV7-6
D: TRBD1
DNA: TGTGCCAGCAGCCTGACAGGGGATGGCTACGAGCAGTACTTC
CDR3: CASSLTGDGYEQYF

size: few
J: TRBJ2-2
V: TRBV3-1/TRBV3-2
D: .
DNA: TGTGCCAGCAGGATCACAGGGAAGGTGAACACCGGGGAGCTGTTTTTT
CDR3: CASRITGKVNTGELFF

size: .
J: TRBJ1-1
V: TRBV5-8
D: .
DNA: TGTGCCAGCAGCTCACGACTGGGGGGGAACACTGAAGCTTTCTTT
CDR3: CASSSRLGGNTEAFF

size: few
J: TRBJ1-2
V: TRBV28
D: TRBD1
DNA: TGTGCCAGCAGTGAAGGGGGACAGGGGGCGAAAATCGGCTACACCTTC
CDR3: CASSEGGQGAKIGYTF

size: .
J: TRBJ1-6
V: TRBV6-1
D: .
DNA: TGTGCCAGCAGTGAGTTCAGGAATTCACCCCTCCACTTT
CDR3: CASSEFRNSPLHF

size: .
J: TRBJ2-7
V: TRBV11-1
D: .
DNA: TGTGCCAGCAGCTTAGGGGAGTCCTACGAGCAGTACTTC
CDR3: CASSLGESYEQYF

size: .
J: TRBJ1-2
V: TRBV15
D: TRBD1
DNA: TGTGCCACCCTGAGACAGGGTTCTAACTATGGCTACACCTTC
CDR3: CATLRQGSNYGYTF

size: .
J: TRBJ2-7
V: TRBV19
D: TRBD2
DNA: TGTGCCAGTAGAAATAGCGGGGGGCCCTACGAGCAGTACTTC
CDR3: CASRNSGGPYEQYF

size: few
J: TRBJ2-3
V: TRBV5-1
D: TRBD2
DNA: TGCGCCAGCAGCTACGGGGGGGCAGGGACAGATACGCAGTATTTT
CDR3: CASSYGGAGTDTQYF

size: .
J: TRBJ2-7
V: TRBV6-2/TRBV6-3
D: TRBD1
DNA: TGTGCCAGCAGTTACCGAAGGGACAGAGGCTACGAGCAGTACTTC
CDR3: CASSYRRDRGYEQYF

size: .
J: TRBJ2-6
V: TRBV7-3
D: TRBD2
DNA: TGTGCCAGCAGCTTAAATAGCGGGTTACTCTCTGGGGCCAACGTCCTGACTTTC
CDR3: CASSLNSGLLSGANVLTF

size: .
J: TRBJ2-7
V: TRBV2
D: .
DNA: TGTGCCAGCAGGAGGGATAGGACAGAAACCTACGAGCAGTACTTC
CDR3: CASRRDRTETYEQYF

size: .
J: TRBJ2-7
V: TRBV1
D: .
DNA: TGCACCAGCAGCCCCCTGTACTTC
CDR3: CTSSPLYF

size: .
J: TRBJ1-2
V: TRBV5-1
D: TRBD1
DNA: TGCGCCAGCAGTTCGACAGGGGGCCTTAACTATGGCTACACCTTC
CDR3: CASSSTGGLNYGYTF

size: few
J: TRBJ2-1
V: TRBV7-2
D: .
DNA: TGTGCCAGCAGCTTAGTATCCTGGGATGAGCAGTTCTTC
CDR3: CASSLVSWDEQFF

size: .
J: TRBJ2-7
V: TRBV7-2
D: TRBD1
DNA: TGTGCCAGCAGAACCAAAGGGACAGCCTCCTACGAGCAGTACTTC
CDR3: CASRTKGTASYEQYF

size: .
J: TRBJ2-7
V: TRBV5-1
D: TRBD1
DNA: TGCGCCAGCAGCTACACCGGGACAGGGGGCGGTGGGTACGAGCAGTACTTC
CDR3: CASSYTGTGGGGYEQYF

size: once
J: TRBJ1-5
V: TRBV6-5
D: .
DNA: TGTGCCAGCCTGGGGGGAGGTCAGCCCCAGCATTTT
CDR3: CASLGGGQPQHF

size: .
J: TRBJ1-1
V: TRBV10-3
D: .
DNA: TGTGCCATCAGTGACTCCGACAGGACCACAGAAGCTTTCTTT
CDR3: CAISDSDRTTEAFF

size: few
J: TRBJ1-2
V: TRBV3-1/TRBV3-2
D: .
DNA: TGTGCCAGCAGCCAAGATGGGCGGACAGGCTACACCTTC
CDR3: CASSQDGRTGYTF

size: few
J: TRBJ2-7
V: TRBV2
D: TRBD1
DNA: TGTGCCAGCAGAGTACAGGGGCGGTACGAGCAGTACTTC
CDR3: CASRVQGRYEQYF

size: .
J: TRBJ2-7
V: TRBV19
D: TRBD1
DNA: TGTGCCAGTAGTGTCCGGGACAGGGGATCCTACGAGCAGTACTTC
CDR3: CASSVRDRGSYEQYF

size: .
J: TRBJ2-2
V: TRBV6-5
D: .
DNA: TGTGCCAGCATTTGGACAGAGAACACCGGGGAGCTGTTTTTT
CDR3: CASIWTENTGELFF

size: once
J: TRBJ1-2
V: TRBV10-2
D: .
DNA: TGCGCCAGCAGTGAGTCTGGGACGGCCAGTATCTATGGCTACACCTTC
CDR3: CASSESGTASIYGYTF

size: .
J: TRBJ1-2
V: TRBV7-9
D: .
DNA: TGTGCCAGCAGCTCCTGGGACGCAGAGACCTATGGCTACACCTTC
CDR3: CASSSWDAETYGYTF

size: .
J: TRBJ1-3
V: TRBV2
D: .
DNA: TGTGCCACCCTTTTGGCAGGGAGCTCTGGAAACACCATATATTTT
CDR3: CATLLAGSSGNTIYF

size: few
J: TRBJ2-2
V: TRBV5-1
D: TRBD2
DNA: TGCGCCAGCAGCTGGACCGGGACTAGCGGTGCCGGGGAGCTGTTTTTT
CDR3: CASSWTGTSGAGELFF

size: .
J: TRBJ1-1
V: TRBV30
D: .
DNA: TGTGCCTGGAGTGGGTCAGGGAGGACTGAAGCTTTCTTT
CDR3: CAWSGSGRTEAFF

size: .
J: TRBJ2-7
V: TRBV27
D: .
DNA: TGTGCCAGCAGGCCTTGGGGGCTGAGGGACGAGCAGTACTTC
CDR3: CASRPWGLRDEQYF

size: .
J: TRBJ2-2
V: TRBV15
D: TRBD2
DNA: TGTGCCACCAGCAGAGTCGGCGGGGGGTCCGGGGAGCTGTTTTTT
CDR3: CATSRVGGGSGELFF

size: .
J: TRBJ2-2
V: TRBV3-1/TRBV3-2
D: TRBD1
DNA: TGTGCCAGCAGCCGTGGACAGGGGACCGGGGAGCTGTTTTTT
CDR3: CASSRGQGTGELFF

size: .
J: TRBJ1-3
V: TRBV6-5
D: .
DNA: TGTGCCAGCAGGCCCGGGACGGACGGAAACACCATATATTTT
CDR3: CASRPGTDGNTIYF

size: .
J: TRBJ2-3
V: TRBV7-6
D: TRBD2
DNA: TGTGCCAGCACCACAGCGGGGAGCACAGATACGCAGTATTTT
CDR3: CASTTAGSTDTQYF

size: .
J: TRBJ1-6
V: TRBV19
D: .
DNA: TGTGCCAGTAAACACTACAGGGACTACGATTCACCCCTCCACTTT
CDR3: CASKHYRDYDSPLHF

size: once
J: TRBJ1-5
V: TRBV6-5
D: TRBD1
DNA: TGTGCCAGCAGTACAGGGGGCAGGCAGCCCCAGCATTTT
CDR3: CASSTGGRQPQHF

size: .
J: TRBJ1-2
V: TRBV27
D: TRBD1
DNA: TGTGCCAGCAGTTTAAGGACAGGGGGCGGGGGGAACTATGGCTACACCTTC
CDR3: CASSLRTGGGGNYGYTF

size: few
J: TRBJ2-3
V: TRBV21-1
D: .
DNA: TGTGCCAGCTCACCCCGAAGGGGCACAGATACGCAGTATTTT
CDR3: CASSPRRGTDTQYF

size: .
J: TRBJ2-7
V: TRBV2
D: .
DNA: TGTGCCAGCGGAGGGCTAGCGAGCTCCTACGAGCAGTACTTC
CDR3: CASGGLASSYEQYF

size: .
J: TRBJ2-1
V: TRBV5-4
D: TRBD2
DNA: TGTGCCAGCAGCTCCCGACTAGCGGGTTACAATGAGCAGTTCTTC
CDR3: CASSSRLAGYNEQFF

size: .
J: TRBJ1-6
V: TRBV28
D: .
DNA: TGTGCCACTACAGACTTTAGCTCCTATAATTCACCCCTCCACTTT
CDR3: CATTDFSSYNSPLHF

size: few
J: TRBJ2-7
V: TRBV6-1
D: .
DNA: TGTGCCAGCAGTGAAGTCCTGGACAGTCGAATCGACGAGCAGTACTTC
CDR3: CASSEVLDSRIDEQYF

size: few
J: TRBJ1-4
V: TRBV7-9
D: TRBD1
DNA: TGTGCCAGCAGCTTCGAACAGGGGGCGCATGAAAAACTGTTTTTT
CDR3: CASSFEQGAHEKLFF

size: .
J: TRBJ2-2
V: TRBV19
D: TRBD1
DNA: TGTGCCAGTAGTGTTACAGGGGGGTGGCCCGGGGAGCTGTTTTTT
CDR3: CASSVTGGWPGELFF

size: once
J: TRBJ1-4
V: TRBV19
D: .
DNA: TGTGCCAGCCAACACCTCCGGGGACAACAAAATGAAAAACTGTTTTTT
CDR3: CASQHLRGQQNEKLFF

size: .
J: TRBJ1-2
V: TRBV11-1
D: .
DNA: TGTGCCAGCAGTTATACTGGACAGTCGTTTGGCTACACCTTC
CDR3: CASSYTGQSFGYTF

size: .
J: TRBJ2-7
V: TRBV19
D: TRBD1
DNA: TGTGCCAGTTCTTGGACAGGGAACTCCTACGAGCAGTACTTC
CDR3: CASSWTGNSYEQYF

size: .
J: TRBJ2-3
V: TRBV5-1
D: .
DNA: TGCGCCAGCAGCTTGGACCGACCTAGCACAGATACGCAGTATTTT
CDR3: CASSLDRPSTDTQYF

size: few
J: TRBJ2-1
V: TRBV29-1
D: .
DNA: TGCAGCGTTGCTACGGACACGCACAATGAGCAGTTCTTC
CDR3: CSVATDTHNEQFF